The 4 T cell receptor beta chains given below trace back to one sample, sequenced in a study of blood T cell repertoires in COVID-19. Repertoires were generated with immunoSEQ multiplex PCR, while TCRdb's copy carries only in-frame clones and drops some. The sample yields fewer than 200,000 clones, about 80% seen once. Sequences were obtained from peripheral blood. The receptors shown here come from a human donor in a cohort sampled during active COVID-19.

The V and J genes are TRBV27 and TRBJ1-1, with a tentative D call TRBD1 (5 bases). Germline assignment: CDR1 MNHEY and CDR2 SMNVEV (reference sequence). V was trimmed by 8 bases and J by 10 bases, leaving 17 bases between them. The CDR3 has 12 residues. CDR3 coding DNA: TGTGCCAGCTCCCCCGGGGGGAGTCGAGCTTTCTTT. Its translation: CASSPGGSRAFF.

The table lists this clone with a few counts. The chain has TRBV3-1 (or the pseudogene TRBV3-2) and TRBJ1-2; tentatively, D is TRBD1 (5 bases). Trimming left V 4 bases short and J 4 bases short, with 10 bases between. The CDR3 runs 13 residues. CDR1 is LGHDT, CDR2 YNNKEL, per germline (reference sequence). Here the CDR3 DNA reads TGTGCCAGCAGCCTAAGGACACCCTATGGCTACACCTTC. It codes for CASSLRTPYGYTF.

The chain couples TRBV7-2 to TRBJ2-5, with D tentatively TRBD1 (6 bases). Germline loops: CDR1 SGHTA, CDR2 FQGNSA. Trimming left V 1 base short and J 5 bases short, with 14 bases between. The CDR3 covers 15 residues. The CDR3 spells CASSLVVQGSETQYF. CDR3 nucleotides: TGTGCCAGCAGCTTAGTAGTACAGGGAAGCGAGACCCAGTACTTC.

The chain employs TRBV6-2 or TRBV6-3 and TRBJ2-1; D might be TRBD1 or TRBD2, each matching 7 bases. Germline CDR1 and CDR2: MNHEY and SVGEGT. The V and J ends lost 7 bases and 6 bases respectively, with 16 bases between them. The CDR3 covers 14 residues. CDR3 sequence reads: CASNPGGAPNEQFF. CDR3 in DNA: TGTGCCAGCAACCCAGGGGGGGCACCCAATGAGCAGTTCTTC.